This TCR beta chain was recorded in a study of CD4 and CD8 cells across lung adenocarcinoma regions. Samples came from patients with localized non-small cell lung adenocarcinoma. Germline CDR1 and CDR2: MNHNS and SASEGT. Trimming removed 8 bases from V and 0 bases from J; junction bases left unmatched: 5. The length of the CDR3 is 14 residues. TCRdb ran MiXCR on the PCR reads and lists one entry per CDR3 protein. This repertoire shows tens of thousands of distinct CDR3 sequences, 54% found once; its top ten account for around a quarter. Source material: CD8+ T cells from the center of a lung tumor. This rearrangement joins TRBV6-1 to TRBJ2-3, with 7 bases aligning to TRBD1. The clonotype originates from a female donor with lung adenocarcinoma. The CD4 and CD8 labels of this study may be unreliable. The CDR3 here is CASGTVESTDTQYF. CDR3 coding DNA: TGTGCCAGCGGGACAGTGGAAAGCACAGATACGCAGTATTTT.